This T cell receptor beta chain is drawn from a study of blood T cell repertoires in COVID-19. Study overall: The samples span acute and convalescent COVID-19 from the United States, Italy and Spain. From T cells, B-cell-depleted T cells, or PBMCs came the material, which was cDNA or gDNA.

The count of this clone is one. Authors' processing steps: For nucleated cells, counts were estimated from reference gene primer amplification. Repertoires were generated with immunoSEQ multiplex PCR, while TCRdb's copy carries only in-frame clones and drops some. V, J and clone size reflect that table, while D and trimming were determined from the DNA. Of about 46,000 clones detected, 70% to 90% appear once; the ten largest clones hold around a sixth. The source is a human donor in a cohort sampled during active COVID-19. The donor label of this sample is uncertain. The source material was peripheral blood.

The CDR3 nucleotides read TGTGCCAGCAGCCCCCGAGGGGGGGGTATTAACACTGAAGCTTTCTTT. Amino acids: CASSPRGGGINTEAFF. V is TRBV5-4 and J is TRBJ1-1; possibly TRBD1 for D (6 bases). The CDR3 extends over 16 amino acids. CDR1 SGHNT and CDR2 YYREEE come from the germline V gene (reference sequence). The germline V and J ends were trimmed by 4 bases and 2 bases, with 18 bases remaining between them.